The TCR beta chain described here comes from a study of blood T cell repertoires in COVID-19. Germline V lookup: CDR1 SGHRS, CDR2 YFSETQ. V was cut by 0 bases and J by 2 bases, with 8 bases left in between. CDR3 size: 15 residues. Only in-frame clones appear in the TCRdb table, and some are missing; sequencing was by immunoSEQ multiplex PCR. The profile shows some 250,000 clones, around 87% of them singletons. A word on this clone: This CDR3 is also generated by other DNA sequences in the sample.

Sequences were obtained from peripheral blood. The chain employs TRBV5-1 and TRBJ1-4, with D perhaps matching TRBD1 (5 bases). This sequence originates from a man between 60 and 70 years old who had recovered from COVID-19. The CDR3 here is CASSLAGGTNEKLFF. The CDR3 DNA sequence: TGCGCCAGCAGCTTGGCGGGGGGGACTAATGAAAAACTGTTTTTT.